This T cell receptor (beta chain) was observed in a study of cytomegalovirus exposure and HLA in healthy donors. Overall study: Around 80 million unique TCR sequences came from HLA-typed donors in an early release.

PCR amplification relied on 60 Vbeta primers (plus 13 Jbeta primers). Measured with immunoSEQ multiplex PCR; TCRdb has only the in-frame clones, and not every one. This repertoire comprises 120,000 to 150,000 clones; its ten largest clones make up 2.2%. It was healthy bone marrow donors who served as donors. A note on this clone: Antigen: not known.

General study findings and limits: In a later analysis, a missense DCLRE1C variant was linked to TCR beta V- and J-gene trimming.

This CDR3 comprises 16 residues. Germline V gene sequence: CDR1 KGHSH, CDR2 LQKENI. The V end lost 1 base, the J end lost 0 bases, and 11 bases lay between the germline ends. Sequencing was done on a sample of PBMCs. The sequence came from a young woman in good health and CMV-seronegative. The chain joins TRBV18 to TRBJ2-3; TRBD2 might be the D (6 bases). This chain's CDR3 is CASSPRRGTSTDTQYF. As DNA, the CDR3 is TGTGCCAGCTCACCACGGCGGGGTACTAGCACAGATACGCAGTATTTT.